A selection of T cell receptor beta chains follows, all from one sample in a study of T-cell memory formation after mild COVID-19. TCRdb fed the 5' RACE reads into MiXCR, producing one record per CDR3 protein. The sample shows around 260,000 distinct CDR3 sequences, 15% to 20% of them seen only once. The specimen was PBMCs or a T cell subset sorted from them (not recorded which). The receptor set was obtained from a man between 18 and 35 years old who had mild COVID-19 (a few samples of this study predate the infection). Cell type and time point are not known. The CDR3 runs from the conserved cysteine through the conserved F or W. A D gene is named only where the DNA matches it firmly. Clone size is stated in some rows and not others, as once, few, many or a class when expanded.

v_gene	j_gene	d_gene	abundance	len	CDR3nt	CDR3aa
TRBV10-3	TRBJ2-1	TRBD2	-	13	TGTGCCACCTGGTTGGCGGGGGGGGATGAGCAGTTCTTC	CATWLAGGDEQFF
TRBV6-5	TRBJ2-3	TRBD2	few	13	TGTGCCAGCAGTTCCGGGACTAGCGGCGCGCAGTATTTT	CASSSGTSGAQYF
TRBV12-3/TRBV12-4	TRBJ1-6	TRBD1	few	15	TGTGCCAGCAGTTCCAGAGGGACAGGGGGTTCACCCCTCCACTTT	CASSSRGTGGSPLHF
TRBV6-6	TRBJ1-5	TRBD1	many	15	TGTGCCAGCACCCTCCAGGGGGGGGGCAATCAGCCCCAGCATTTT	CASTLQGGGNQPQHF
TRBV18	TRBJ1-5	-	-	15	TGTGCCAGCTCCCGATCCGCGTGGGGCGATCAGCCCCAGCATTTT	CASSRSAWGDQPQHF
TRBV7-9	TRBJ1-4	-	few	13	TGTGCCAGCAGCTTCTACGAAAATGAAAAACTGTTTTTT	CASSFYENEKLFF
TRBV7-2	TRBJ1-1	-	few	15	TGTGCCAGCAGCTTAGCGCCGTCGATGAACACTGAAGCTTTCTTT	CASSLAPSMNTEAFF
TRBV9	TRBJ2-7	TRBD2	-	14	TGTGCCAGCAGCCGGGCGGGGGACGACTACGAGCAGTACTTC	CASSRAGDDYEQYF
TRBV5-5	TRBJ2-7	-	few	16	TGTGCCAGCAGCTTGTTTTATCAGGAAGAGTCCTACGAGCAGTACTTC	CASSLFYQEESYEQYF
TRBV7-6	TRBJ1-1	-	few	14	TGTGCCAGCAGCCCGTCGGAGGGTTCCACTGAAGCTTTCTTT	CASSPSEGSTEAFF
TRBV7-2	TRBJ1-1	TRBD1	-	15	TGTGCCAGCAGCTTAATGTGGGACAGGGACACTGAAGCTTTCTTT	CASSLMWDRDTEAFF
TRBV20-1	TRBJ2-1	TRBD2	few	15	TGCAGTGCTACCCGACTAGCGGGGGGTTTCAATGAGCAGTTCTTC	CSATRLAGGFNEQFF
TRBV4-3	TRBJ2-5	-	few	16	TGCGCCAGCAGCCAAGAAGGGACGAGCCCAGGCGGGACCCAGTACTTC	CASSQEGTSPGGTQYF
TRBV4-1	TRBJ1-4	TRBD1	few	16	TGCGCCAGCAGCCTCGACAGGGACCCAACTAATGAAAAACTGTTTTTT	CASSLDRDPTNEKLFF
TRBV2	TRBJ2-1	-	-	15	TGTGCCAGCAGTACCGGGACTGGGGCCTACAATGAGCAGTTCTTC	CASSTGTGAYNEQFF
TRBV20-1	TRBJ2-5	-	once	13	TGCAGTGCTAGAGACAGGGTCCAAGAGACCCAGTACTTC	CSARDRVQETQYF
TRBV7-2	TRBJ2-3	-	-	15	TGTGCCAGCAGCTTAGATGGGACGTTCGGGAATACGCAGTATTTT	CASSLDGTFGNTQYF
TRBV4-3	TRBJ2-1	-	many	13	TGCGCCAGCAGCCCTTACATAGCGGCCGAGCAGTTCTTC	CASSPYIAAEQFF
TRBV5-1	TRBJ2-5	-	-	13	TGCGCCAGCAGCAGCGGACACGGGGAGACCCAGTACTTC	CASSSGHGETQYF
TRBV6-5	TRBJ1-2	TRBD1	many	15	TGTGCCAGCAGTTACTCCCGGACAGGGGTTAAAGGCTACACCTTC	CASSYSRTGVKGYTF
TRBV7-2	TRBJ2-1	-	-	16	TGTGCCAGCAGCCCTGAGGCGGCAGGATGGTACAATGAGCAGTTCTTC	CASSPEAAGWYNEQFF
TRBV20-1	TRBJ1-1	TRBD1	-	16	TGCAGTGCTCCTATAACTACAGGGGCCCCTGTTAGTGAAGCTTTCTTT	CSAPITTGAPVSEAFF